This T cell receptor (beta chain) was identified in a study of shared clonotypes between healthy human individuals. On the study more broadly: A donor's plate count was three for CD4 naive and three for CD4 memory; CD8 naive had two and CD8 memory one.

Per the germline V gene, CDR1 is MNHEY and CDR2 is SVGAGI. This CDR3 spans 16 amino acids. The V gene end was trimmed by 3 bases and the J gene end by 0 bases; junction bases not matched to a gene: 1. Assay used: immunoSEQ multiplex PCR; TCRdb lists only in-frame clones, some missing. Of hundreds of thousands of clones listed, roughly 96% are singletons. Naive CD8 cells comprised CD45RO-negative, CCR7-positively selected cells, excluding terminally differentiated effector memory CD45RA+ cells. Points from the study as a whole: It was observed that roughly 5.5% of naive CD4 clonotypes were shared across a few donors.

For this clone: The antigen is unknown. The sample carries other DNA sequences with the same CDR3.

The sequence was obtained from a woman in her 30s in good health. The V gene is TRBV6-5, the J gene TRBJ2-1; 11 positions agree with TRBD2. Sequenced sample: naive CD8+ T cells sorted from blood. CDR3 region: CASSYTSGSSYNEQFF. DNA for the CDR3: TGTGCCAGCAGTTATACTAGCGGGAGCTCCTACAATGAGCAGTTCTTC.